The TCR beta chain under discussion was sequenced for a study of CD8+ T cells in alopecia areata. It was cDNA, reverse transcribed from extracted RNA, that served as the sequencing template. Sequencing used immunoSEQ multiplex PCR; TCRdb keeps in-frame clones, though not all of them. The sample carries approximately 150,000 clones, around 51% recorded once. Trimming left V 6 bases short and J 7 bases short, with 16 bases between. CDR1 and CDR2 (germline): MGHDK, SYGVNS. The CDR3 length is 13 residues. Specimens obtained from alopecia areata patients comprised lesional scalp punch biopsies and peripheral blood.

The V call is TRBV25-1, the J call TRBJ2-7, with D possibly TRBD2 on 5 matching bases. The sequences come from CD4+ T cells sorted from blood, collected at week 0. The clonotype originates from a human donor with alopecia areata. The DNA of the CDR3 is TGTGCCAGCAGCCGAATAGAGGGCCGTGAGCAGTACTTC. The encoded protein is CASSRIEGREQYF.